These 27 T cell receptor beta chains originate from one sample sequenced in a study of cytomegalovirus exposure and HLA in healthy donors. Produced via immunoSEQ multiplex PCR; TCRdb's table is partial and in-frame only. The profile shows 150,000 to 200,000 clones, more than 80% of them singletons. The sequenced material came from PBMCs. These TCRs come from a man younger than 35 in good health and CMV-seropositive.

The chain employs TRBV29-1 and TRBJ2-2; D uncertain. The germline CDR1 and CDR2 sequences are SQVTM and ANQGSEA. The V end was cut by 3 bases, the J end by 4 bases, with 9 bases between. CDR3 length: 13 residues. The CDR3 sequence is CSVDPDSTGELFF. DNA of the CDR3: TGCAGCGTTGATCCCGACTCCACCGGGGAGCTGTTTTTT.

The chain carries TRBV30 and TRBJ1-1, with D perhaps TRBD1 (5 bases). Germline CDR1 and CDR2: GTSNPN and SVGIG (reference sequence). The CDR3 has 14 residues. V lost 5 bases and J 1 base, leaving 14 bases between the germline ends. CDR3 bases: TGTGCCTGGCGGGGGGGAGGAGGGAACACTGAAGCTTTCTTT. Translated, it gives CAWRGGGGNTEAFF.

The chain has TRBV19 and TRBJ2-5; 10 nucleotides line up with TRBD2. The junction had 16 bases not matched to a gene; V was cut back by 10 bases and J by 5 bases. The CDR3 runs to 16 residues. The germline CDR1 and CDR2 sequences are LNHDA and SQIVND (reference sequence). The chain's CDR3 is CATSGPKREGRETQYF. The DNA of the CDR3 is TGTGCCACTTCCGGACCGAAGCGGGAGGGAAGGGAGACCCAGTACTTC. The full variable domain, with the rest looked up from reference TRBV19 and TRBJ2-5, is DGGITQSPKYLFRKEGQNVTLSCEQNLNHDAMYWYRQDPGQGLRLIYYSQIVNDFQKGDIAEGYSVSREKKESFPLTVTSAQKNPTAFYLCATSGPKREGRETQYFGPGTRLLVL.

The chain joins TRBV28 to TRBJ2-1; tentative D call: TRBD2 (6 bases). Trimming shortened V by 8 bases and J by 8 bases, and 16 bases separated the two germline ends. CDR1 is MDHEN and CDR2 is SYDVKM in the germline V gene. The CDR3 consists of 13 residues. CDR3 protein: CASFPGGLDEQFF. The CDR3 region has the DNA TGTGCCAGCTTCCCTGGGGGGTTAGATGAGCAGTTCTTC.

This rearrangement joins TRBV7-3 to TRBJ1-2; 7 bases are shared with TRBD1. The CDR3 totals 15 residues. Germline CDR1 SGHTA, CDR2 FQGTGA. The ends lost 5 bases at V and 7 bases at J; junction bases unmatched: 13. CDR3: CASSPSGAPGGGYTF. CDR3 coding DNA: TGTGCCAGCAGCCCCTCGGGCGCCCCAGGGGGTGGCTACACCTTC.

The chain carries TRBV9 and TRBJ2-2, with 8 bases identical to TRBD2. Germline V lookup: CDR1 SGDLS, CDR2 YYNGEE. V gave up 0 bases and J gave up 3 bases; unmatched junction bases: 4. The CDR3 has 16 amino acids. The CDR3 reads CASSVVSGGDTGELFF. DNA of the CDR3: TGTGCCAGCAGCGTAGTGTCGGGGGGGGACACCGGGGAGCTGTTTTTT.

This chain connects TRBV28 to TRBJ2-5; D unclear. Germline V gene data show CDR1 as MDHEN and CDR2 as SYDVKM. This CDR3 is built from 12 residues. The ends were cut back, 5 bases at V and 7 bases at J, with 11 bases in the middle. The CDR3 nucleotides are TGTGCCAGCAGTCCCGGTGGTGGGACCCAGTACTTC. Protein sequence: CASSPGGGTQYF.

This clone came up once. This chain links TRBV6-1 with TRBJ2-3; 7 bases align to TRBD2. There are 18 residues in the CDR3. Trimming removed 0 bases from V and 7 bases from J; junction bases left unmatched: 16. Per the germline V gene, CDR1 is MNHNS and CDR2 is SASEGT. This CDR3 reads CASSEAHGGLAAGNTQYF. The CDR3, as DNA: TGTGCCAGCAGTGAAGCGCACGGAGGGCTAGCGGCTGGGAATACGCAGTATTTT.

This clone was seen only a few times. For the CDR3, the DNA is TGTGCCAGCAGCCGGCCTGGACAGCCGATCTATGGCTACACCTTC. Translating it yields CASSRPGQPIYGYTF. This chain joins TRBV4-2 and TRBJ1-2; tentative D call: TRBD1 (6 bases). Germline CDR1 LGHNA, CDR2 YNFKEQ. V lost 4 bases to trimming and J lost 4 bases, with 16 bases between them. The CDR3 sequence is 15 residues long.

The chain couples TRBV5-1 to TRBJ2-1; a possible D gene is TRBD2 (6 bases). Trimming removed 4 bases at V and 8 bases at J, with 22 bases between. CDR1 is SGHRS, CDR2 YFSETQ, per germline. The CDR3 is 16 amino acids. In nucleotides, the CDR3 is TGCGCCAGCAGCCTACTACCGGGGGAGAAACCCCATGAGCAGTTCTTC. Amino acid sequence: CASSLLPGEKPHEQFF.

This chain connects TRBV19 to TRBJ2-2; 11 bases fit TRBD1. The CDR3 is made up of 14 amino acids. Germline V CDR1 and CDR2: LNHDA, SQIVND (reference sequence). Trimming cost V 8 bases and J 6 bases; bases outside gene matches: 5. CDR3 protein: CASRDRGDAGELFF. The CDR3 bases are TGTGCCAGTCGGGACAGGGGGGATGCCGGGGAGCTGTTTTTT.

This chain connects TRBV27 to TRBJ2-1; 9 bases agree with TRBD2. Losses at the gene ends were 2 bases for V and 5 bases for J; bases not matched to a gene: 7. CDR3 size: 16 residues. Per the germline V gene, CDR1 is MNHEY and CDR2 is SMNVEV (reference sequence). In DNA form, the CDR3 reads TGTGCCAGCAGTTTACGTCGGACTAGCGCCCACAATGAGCAGTTCTTC. This encodes CASSLRRTSAHNEQFF.

This clone has just a few counts. This chain links TRBV27 with TRBJ2-7, with D perhaps TRBD1 (6 bases). Germline CDR1 is MNHEY and CDR2 is SMNVEV (reference sequence). The CDR3 contains 14 residues. V lost 6 bases, J lost 4 bases, and 16 bases lay in between. The CDR3 nucleotides read TGTGCCAGCAGCGAAGGGGGAGCTTCGTACGAGCAGTACTTC. Translated, it gives CASSEGGASYEQYF.

The rearrangement links TRBV27 to TRBJ2-5, with D possibly being TRBD2 (5 bases). The CDR3 consists of 15 residues. V dropped 5 bases and J dropped 7 bases, with 20 bases sitting between them. Germline CDR1 is MNHEY and CDR2 is SMNVEV (reference sequence). CDR3 in DNA: TGTGCCAGCAGTCCCGAGGACCTCCGGGGTGGGACCCAGTACTTC. This gives the protein CASSPEDLRGGTQYF.

The V call is TRBV6-5, the J call TRBJ2-4; 7 bases are a match to TRBD1. The CDR3 contains 16 residues. V lost 3 bases to trimming and J lost 5 bases; unmatched junction nucleotides: 10. Germline V lookup: CDR1 MNHEY, CDR2 SVGAGI. The CDR3 protein is CASSYRSRDRQNIQYF. The CDR3 DNA reads TGTGCCAGCAGTTATCGTTCCCGGGACAGACAAAACATTCAGTACTTC.

Points on this clone: Other nucleotide sequences in the sample specify the same CDR3. This chain connects TRBV30 to TRBJ1-3; TRBD1 aligns across 7 bases. J was trimmed by 0 bases and V by 5 bases; bases with no gene match: 4. The germline V gene encodes CDR1 GTSNPN and CDR2 SVGIG (reference sequence). This CDR3 is built from 14 residues. The CDR3: CAWSTGSSGNTIYF. The CDR3 DNA sequence: TGTGCCTGGTCGACAGGGAGCTCTGGAAACACCATATATTTT.

The chain joins TRBV7-7 to TRBJ2-5; 7 bases map to TRBD1. This CDR3 contains 16 residues. Looked up from germline, CDR1 is SSHAT and CDR2 is FNYEAQ (reference sequence). J was trimmed by 6 bases and V by 5 bases; bases with no gene match: 15. The CDR3 DNA reads as TGTGCCAGCAGCCCCCTTCCTCAGGGGGACGGGAAGACCCAGTACTTC. Amino acids: CASSPLPQGDGKTQYF. The variable domain in full, with the rest retrieved from reference TRBV7-7 and TRBJ2-5, is GAGVSQSPRYKVTKRGQDVTLRCDPISSHATLYWYQQALGQGPEFLTYFNYEAQPDKSGLPSDRFSAERPEGSISTLTIQRTEQRDSAMYRCASSPLPQGDGKTQYFGPGTRLLVL.

The J gene is TRBJ2-7, the V gene TRBV5-4; D is possibly TRBD1 (5 bases). V gave up 4 bases and J gave up 3 bases, with 20 bases separating them. This CDR3 comprises 16 residues. From germline, CDR1 is SGHNT and CDR2 YYREEE (reference sequence). CDR3 DNA sequence: TGTGCCAGCAGCGGAAGCGACAGTAAAACGTACTACGAGCAGTACTTC. Encoded protein: CASSGSDSKTYYEQYF.

The J gene is TRBJ2-5, the V gene TRBV6-5; a possible D gene is TRBD2 (5 bases). This CDR3 has 14 residues. The V end lost 8 bases, the J end lost 4 bases, and 17 bases lay between the germline ends. Germline V gene lookup returns CDR1 MNHEY and CDR2 SVGAGI. The DNA for the CDR3 is TGTGCCAGCGCCCAAACTAGAAGACGAGAGACCCAGTACTTC. This gives the protein CASAQTRRRETQYF.

The gene calls are TRBV4-2 and TRBJ1-1; D not resolved. V was trimmed by 2 bases and J by 4 bases, leaving 14 bases between them. This CDR3 spans 15 amino acids. CDR1 LGHNA and CDR2 YNFKEQ come from the germline V gene. This chain's CDR3 is CASSQTASRGTEAFF. As DNA, the CDR3 is TGTGCCAGCAGCCAAACTGCGTCGCGGGGCACTGAAGCTTTCTTT.

The chain is built from TRBV18 and TRBJ1-3; unclear D gene. Germline lookup yields CDR1 KGHSH and CDR2 LQKENI. Trimming took off 6 bases at V and 0 bases at J, with 12 bases between the two ends. This CDR3 region has 15 residues. Here the CDR3 reads CASSPKLLSGNTIYF. The CDR3, as DNA: TGTGCCAGCTCCCCGAAACTCCTCTCTGGAAACACCATATATTTT. The full variable domain, completed using reference TRBV18 and TRBJ1-3, is NAGVMQNPRHLVRRRGQEARLRCSPMKGHSHVYWYRQLPEEGLKFMVYLQKENIIDESGMPKERFSAEFPKEGPSILRIQQVVRGDSAAYFCASSPKLLSGNTIYFGEGSWLTVV.

The genes are TRBV19 and TRBJ2-7; 7 bases are shared with TRBD1. There are 14 residues in the CDR3. The germline gives CDR1 LNHDA, CDR2 SQIVND (reference sequence). V shed 4 bases and J 3 bases; nucleotides not matched to a gene: 6. CDR3 loop: CASSTQGTGYEQYF. DNA of the CDR3: TGTGCCAGTAGTACACAGGGGACCGGCTACGAGCAGTACTTC. Together with reference TRBV19 and TRBJ2-7, the CDR3 gives the full variable domain: DGGITQSPKYLFRKEGQNVTLSCEQNLNHDAMYWYRQDPGQGLRLIYYSQIVNDFQKGDIAEGYSVSREKKESFPLTVTSAQKNPTAFYLCASSTQGTGYEQYFGPGTRLTVT.

The V gene is TRBV11-2, the J gene TRBJ2-2, with 8 bases identical to TRBD2. J was trimmed by 1 base and V by 4 bases; bases with no gene match: 2. CDR3 length: 15 residues. Germline loops: CDR1 SGHAT, CDR2 FQNNGV. The CDR3 protein is CASSSGTRNTGELFF. The CDR3, as DNA: TGTGCCAGCAGCTCCGGGACTAGGAACACCGGGGAGCTGTTTTTT.

V gene TRBV5-1 combines with J gene TRBJ2-6; maybe TRBD1 (5 bases). The CDR3 runs 15 residues. In germline, CDR1 is SGHRS, CDR2 YFSETQ. The V end was cut by 9 bases, the J end by 4 bases, with 17 bases between. This CDR3 reads CATGGPGQGANVLTF. The CDR3, as DNA: TGCGCCACCGGTGGCCCAGGGCAGGGGGCCAACGTCCTGACTTTC.

This clone occurred a few times. This chain connects TRBV27 to TRBJ1-1; TRBD1 is a possible D gene (6 bases). CDR3 length: 13 residues. Germline CDR1 is MNHEY and CDR2 is SMNVEV (reference sequence). Trimming cost V 5 bases and J 6 bases, with 13 bases left between them. This CDR3 reads CASSKQGNAEAFF. For the CDR3, the DNA is TGTGCCAGCAGTAAACAGGGTAACGCTGAAGCTTTCTTT.

In this sample, this clone turned up once. This sequence joins TRBV29-1 and TRBJ2-1, with 13 bases that match TRBD2. J lost 0 bases, V lost 3 bases, and 14 bases had no gene match. CDR1 is SQVTM and CDR2 is ANQGSEA in the germline V gene. This CDR3 is built from 20 residues. The CDR3 protein is CSVDPARGGLAGSSYNEQFF. CDR3 bases: TGCAGCGTTGACCCCGCGCGCGGGGGACTAGCGGGAAGCTCCTACAATGAGCAGTTCTTC.

The chain recombines TRBV4-3 with TRBJ2-1; 10 bases are a match to TRBD2. The CDR3 extends over 13 amino acids. CDR1 is LGHNA, CDR2 YSLEER, per germline. V trimming: 4 bases; J trimming: 9 bases; junction bases outside the gene matches: 3. CDR3 bases: TGCGCCAGCAGCCCGGGACTAGCGCCTGAGCAGTTCTTC. Translating it yields CASSPGLAPEQFF.